The source of this T cell receptor (beta chain) is a study of blood T cell repertoires in COVID-19. This clone was counted between two and nine times. The data were produced by immunoSEQ multiplex PCR, yet TCRdb's version contains in-frame clones alone and is incomplete. The sample lists roughly 250,000 clones; approximately 83% were seen once. Recovered status applied to Cohort 3 donors who had two consecutive negative PCRs. It also applied to those with clearance or with symptom resolution. This CDR3 comprises 15 residues. The V gene's germline CDR1 is SGHVS and CDR2 FQNEAQ. V lost 1 base and J lost 5, with 11 bases in between.

This receptor was identified in a woman aged 25-40 years who had recovered from COVID-19. The V gene is TRBV7-8, the J gene TRBJ2-2; perhaps TRBD1 as D (5 bases). Sequencing was carried out using PBMCs or T cells enriched from blood (not recorded which). The CDR3, as DNA: TGTGCCAGCAGCTTAGTAGGGGCTAGAACCGGGGAGCTGTTTTTT. As protein: CASSLVGARTGELFF.